The entry below describes one TCR beta chain. What it binds is unknown. Germline V gene data show CDR1 as SGHTA and CDR2 as FQGTGA. The CDR3 has 14 amino acids. V was clipped by 4 bases and J by 3 bases; unmatched bases: 0. Time point reported: pretreatment peripheral blood. Each patient supplied 1 to 8 pretreatment and on-treatment samples. This sample is part of a study of PD-L1 blockade in urothelial cancer. Study context: After treatment start, blood was analyzed at 3 weeks (second dose) and at 6 weeks. Findings and caveats of the study: Below-median blood TCR clonality before treatment forecast better survival.

The repertoire was sequenced with immunoSEQ multiplex PCR; TCRdb's copy has only in-frame clones and lacks some. In the table there are 86,000 or so clones, about 83% of which are singletons. V is TRBV7-3 and J is TRBJ2-1; TRBD2 agrees at 10 bases. The sequenced sample was PBMCs, obtained around atezolizumab (anti-PD-L1) treatment. The sequence came from a man in his sixties with urothelial cancer. The CDR3 is CASSSSGGYNEQFF. The CDR3 coding sequence is TGTGCCAGCAGCTCTAGCGGGGGCTACAATGAGCAGTTCTTC.